This T cell receptor (beta chain) came from a study of CD8 T cells in ankylosing spondylitis (dated by TCRdb to 2016 to 2017). Notes on the research overall: To find TCR variants linked to disease, the study profiled T cell receptor beta repertoires in ankylosing spondylitis patients and healthy donors. The full study cohort was made up of over 20 ankylosing spondylitis patients and over 90 healthy donors. Peripheral blood samples were taken, and synovial fluid was additionally collected from ankylosing spondylitis patients.

Overall study outcomes, separate from this receptor: Blood from ankylosing spondylitis patients appeared to be characterized by a TCR beta motif composed of under 10 highly homologous amino acid variants. Some motif variants were previously reported in synovial fluid and blood of reactive arthritis patients, suggesting common disease-initiation mechanisms. Significant enrichment of the disease-linked clones was reported in matched synovial fluid samples from ankylosing spondylitis patients. The disease-linked clones had a CD8+ phenotype and were found at relatively low frequencies in peripheral blood.

The germline V gene (reference sequence) sets CDR1 to LNHDA and CDR2 to SQIVND. V ends up 7 bases short and J 3 bases short, with an unmatched junction base count of 8. Counted from cysteine to phenylalanine, this CDR3 has 15 amino acids. Just the 45-base CDR3 DNA is kept, in frame starting at base 1. The instrument given in TCRdb is Illumina HiSeq 2500. Quantitative 5'-RACE with molecular barcodes was used to prepare TCR beta libraries. As for the authors' bioinformatics: To identify disease-linked TCR variants, a new computational method was used, one built on a probabilistic model of VDJ rearrangement. Clones were called with MiXCR by TCRdb after fastp trimmed the public reads at Q25, and only in-frame beta chains were retained. Under each unique CDR3 protein, matching rows form one entry showing the most common genes and DNA. The V and J calls were determined by TCRdb, not by the authors. The sample table contains about 42,000 distinct CDR3 sequences; only one count was recorded for less than 3% of them. 4.6% of the sample is taken by the ten largest.

For this clonotype: Its antigen target is currently unknown. The input lacks base qualities; no much larger clone sits a single base away.

This clonotype originated in a male donor with ankylosing spondylitis or in good health (not recorded which). The V and J segments used are TRBV19 and TRBJ1-5; 8 junctional bases match TRBD1. The sequenced material came from blood, either unsorted or a sorted T cell fraction (not recorded which). The encoded CDR3 is CASITGQVNNQPQHF. The DNA sequence follows: TGTGCCAGTATCACGGGACAGGTGAACAATCAGCCCCAGCATTTT.